This T cell receptor (beta chain) stems from a study of cytomegalovirus exposure and HLA in healthy donors (dated by TCRdb to 2015 to 2018). Concerning the study at large: In an earlier analysis of some 610 of the donors, around 290 Gb of sequence data and 100 million or so unique TCR beta sequences from approximately 180 million T cells were reported. An early release covering 550 to 650 HLA-typed donors comprised 300 to 350 gigabases of sequencing data and 85 million to 100 million unique TCR sequences. Of the roughly 400 genotyped donors, less than 90% were placed in the genetic ancestry cluster associated with self-reported Caucasian donors. The aim of the study was to test whether cataloging public T cell receptors could identify signatures of past pathogen exposure. Using immunosequencing, the study profiled T cell repertoires from about 620 subjects and related those repertoires to cytomegalovirus serostatus. Besides the first cohort of 666 subjects, a separate validation cohort made up of 120 different subjects was used. To predict cytomegalovirus infection status, the study brought together high-throughput TCR immunosequencing, statistical association of individual TCRs with disease status, and machine learning. In a later analysis, previously published TCR beta repertoires from fewer than 750 donors were re-analyzed and high-resolution HLA genotyping was added so that TCR occurrence patterns could be studied. The later analysis used no new phenotypic data to find candidate immune exposures, relying instead on TCR beta sequences and their occurrence across donors. In an earlier analysis of roughly 580 of the donors, high-throughput TCR beta sequencing was used to judge whether each TCR beta V gene segment behaved as functional or pseudogenic. Donor age, sex, ethnicity and CMV serostatus were collected together with the repertoire data. In a later genetic analysis, genome-wide SNP genotypes for about 65% of the 666 donors were used, and that subset was treated as a discovery cohort. All discovery cohort repertoires had been generated on a single sequencing platform. Class I and class II HLA loci were covered by the typing at four-digit resolution. The number of donors typed differed by locus, with about 629-630 for A, B, C, DRB1 and DQB1, 522 for DQA1, 600 to 610 for DPA1, and some 440 for DPB1. Four or five DR-DQ haplotypes were handled as single units for association and clustering, since linkage in the cohort was strong. On average, around 230,000 unique TCR beta nucleotide sequences were sequenced per donor among some 430 genotyped donors of the cohort, with 15% to 20% of those sequences being non-productive. On the study overall, not on this receptor specifically: Because HLA typing was missing for some donors at each locus, association tests included only the typed subset. The authors suggested that the approach could potentially be generalized to other disease states and immunological phenotypes. Broadly in line with IMGT annotations, most TCR beta V segments showed up in productive rearrangements about 87% or about 30% of the time in an earlier analysis of 587 of the donors. Assigning TCR associations to individual alleles was difficult when HLA alleles, especially DR and DQ, strongly co-occurred. Most TCR sequences were observed very rarely across donors, whereas some public TCRs were present in many individuals. In the study, around 150 TCR beta chains were listed as associated with cytomegalovirus. A group of highly shared sequence variants was considered likely to be a technical artifact of the sequencing pipeline. Because the 87-base-pair reads could not distinguish some IMGT-functional V segments, including TRBV6-2 and TRBV6-3, those segments were excluded. A later analysis associated some 17,000 TCR beta sequences with specific HLA alleles at a false discovery rate of 0.05. A later analysis reported that several top co-occurrence clusters appeared linked to parvovirus B19, influenza, CMV and Epstein-Barr virus. In a later analysis, most CMV-associated TCR beta chains were found to appear HLA-restricted, with HLA associations seemingly driven largely by CMV exposure. A further reported finding was that TCR beta sequences accurately predicted the HLA-A and HLA-B alleles for most subjects in the first cohort. According to a later analysis, TCR association rates differed among HLA loci, with DRB1 alleles showing the most associated TCRs and HLA-C alleles showing the fewest. Presence/absence analyses assumed roughly uniform sequencing depth across donors, an assumption that may not hold. An association between a missense DCLRE1C variant and V-gene and J-gene trimming of TCR beta chains was found in a later genetic analysis and replicated in an independent cohort. In vitro tests confirmed that a few of the cytomegalovirus-associated TCR beta chains recognize cytomegalovirus antigens. Linkage disequilibrium might explain the correlated functional status among segregating V segments, but an unknown experimental factor could not be excluded. Immune exposure information for the cohort was limited to CMV serostatus. In both the original and validation cohorts, the classifier was reported to diagnose cytomegalovirus status with high specificity and sensitivity. In a later analysis, HLA-associated TCR beta chains showed more clonal expansion and lower generation probabilities than non-associated chains that were equally common. Compared with the approximately 670-donor mean, donors in an Asian-associated ancestry cluster had fewer N-insertions in productive TCRs, according to a later genetic analysis. Only TCR beta chains were sequenced in this cohort, and the absence of alpha or paired-chain data limited detectable features. Because counts were too low, about 18 rarely observed V segments, including chromosome 9 orphons, were excluded from the earlier analysis of about 500 of the donors.

V is reduced by 4 bases and J by 0 bases, leaving a spacing of 12 bases between them. The germline V gene sets CDR1 to SGHTA and CDR2 to FQGNSA. The CDR3 spans 15 residues, from the cysteine through the phenylalanine. Only the CDR3 portion is preserved as DNA: 45 bases, with reading frame beginning at the first base. The cohort comprised around 690 healthy bone marrow donors. All cohort members were sampled while nominally healthy, although unrecorded immune exposures were likely present. The donor tested CMV seropositive and was one of the 289 seropositive cohort members. Each donor provided a peripheral blood sample, and peripheral blood mononuclear cells were used for TCR beta sequencing. The Qiagen DNeasy Blood Extraction Kit was used to extract genomic DNA from the blood cell samples. Libraries were built with the immunoSEQ multiplex PCR assay. A mixture of 60 forward primers for TCR Vbeta segments and 13 reverse primers for TCR Jbeta segments was used in the multiplex PCR. Amplification of the CDR3 region of rearranged TCR beta genes was performed with a multiplex PCR assay on genomic DNA. The amplified TCR beta libraries were sequenced on the Illumina HiSeq System as 87-base-pair reads. On the authors' methods: A later analysis counted about 82 million unique TCR beta chains across the 670 or so repertoires, and approximately 11 million of these chains were shared by at least two donors. To remove PCR and sequencing errors, raw reads were error-corrected and collapsed into unique sequences using a nearest-neighbor algorithm that merged closely related sequences. V, D and J gene segments were assigned by aligning CDR3 sequences to IMGT reference sequences. For a sequence to be retained, a match of at least six nucleotides to both a V gene segment and a J gene segment was required. A rearrangement was called productive if the CDR3 had no stop codons and remained in frame with V and J, and every other rearrangement was called non-productive. CDR3 was defined by IMGT convention, running from the second conserved V-encoded cysteine to the conserved J-encoded phenylalanine. The earlier analysis of a few hundred of the donors excluded sequences that lacked an unambiguous match to a single V gene segment. An earlier analysis of approximately 590 of the donors called V segments functional above 56.7% productive rearrangements and segregating when the between-donor standard deviation exceeded 5%. A statistical classification framework was built for diagnosing cytomegalovirus status from the catalog of TCR beta chain sequences. V and J gene assignment, in a later analysis, came from comparing TCR nucleotide sequences with IMGT/GENE-DB human TR gene sequences. In a later analysis, CDR3 sequences and most-parsimonious VDJ recombination scenarios were assigned using the TCRdist pipeline. A later analysis defined each TCR beta chain by its CDR3 amino acid sequence plus V-gene family, and excluded reads lacking a unique V-gene family. As a way to deal with suspected cross-contamination and a sequencing artifact, a later analysis dropped approximately 590 nucleotide sequences that were highly shared and had low generation probability. A later analysis calculated a clonal expansion index for each public chain from normalized within-repertoire ranks of inferred template counts. Generation probabilities in a later analysis came from a VDJ recombination model fitted to out-of-frame rearrangements, and those results were checked against IGoR. Hypergeometric tests were used in a later analysis to score TCR-TCR, TCR-HLA and TCR-CMV co-occurrence, with a repertoire-size bias correction applied to the TCR pairs. A later analysis estimated false discovery rates by permuting HLA or CMV assignments 20 times. In a later analysis, co-occurring TCRs were grouped with DBSCAN, and TCRdist sequence similarity was added when clustering was performed within HLA-allele-positive subsets. Co-occurrence clustering excluded repertoires with fewer than 30,000 or more than 120,000 public chains, plus five with anomalous nucleotide sharing. Held by TCRdb, this immuneACCESS table contains in-frame sequences only and omits some clones. Under half of the omission traces to an unresolved V gene where checked; the cause of the rest is unknown. That table supplies the V and J calls and clone size; D and trimming were determined from the DNA. This sample has about 130,000 clones in its table, and roughly 71% of those were observed once. The ten largest clonotypes hold roughly 6% of the sample.

Notes on this clone: Its target antigen remains unknown. No base quality information exists; no much larger clone differs at one position.

This clonotype was obtained from a woman in her fifties or sixties in good health and CMV-seropositive. The sequenced sample was PBMCs. The rearranged chain carries TRBV7-2 and TRBJ1-2; the D gene cannot be named for sure. The nucleotide sequence reads TGTGCCAGCAGCTCTCCCGTCGGGACTAACTATGGCTACACCTTC. This codes for CASSSPVGTNYGYTF.